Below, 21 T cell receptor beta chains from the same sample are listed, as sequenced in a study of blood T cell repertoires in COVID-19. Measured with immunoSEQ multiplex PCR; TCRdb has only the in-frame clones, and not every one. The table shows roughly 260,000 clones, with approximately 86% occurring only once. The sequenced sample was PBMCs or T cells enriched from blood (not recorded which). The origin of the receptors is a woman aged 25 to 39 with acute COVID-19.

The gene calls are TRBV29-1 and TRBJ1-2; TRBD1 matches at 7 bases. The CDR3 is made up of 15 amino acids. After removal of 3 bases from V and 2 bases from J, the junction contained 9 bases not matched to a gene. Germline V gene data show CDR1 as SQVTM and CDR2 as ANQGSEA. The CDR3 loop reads CSVDRVDRENYGYTF. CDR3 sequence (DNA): TGCAGCGTTGACAGAGTTGACAGGGAAAACTATGGCTACACCTTC. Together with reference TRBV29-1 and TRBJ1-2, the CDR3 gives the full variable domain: SAVISQKPSRDICQRGTSLTIQCQVDSQVTMMFWYRQQPGQSLTLIATANQGSEATYESGFVIDKFPISRPNLTFSTLTVSNMSPEDSSIYLCSVDRVDRENYGYTFGSGTRLTVV.

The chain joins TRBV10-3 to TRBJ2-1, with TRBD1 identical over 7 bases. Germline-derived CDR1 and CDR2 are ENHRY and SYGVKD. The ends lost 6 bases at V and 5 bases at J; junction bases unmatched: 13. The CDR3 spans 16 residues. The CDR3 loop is CAISPADRAFHNEQFF. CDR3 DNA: TGTGCCATCAGCCCCGCTGACAGGGCGTTTCACAATGAGCAGTTCTTC.

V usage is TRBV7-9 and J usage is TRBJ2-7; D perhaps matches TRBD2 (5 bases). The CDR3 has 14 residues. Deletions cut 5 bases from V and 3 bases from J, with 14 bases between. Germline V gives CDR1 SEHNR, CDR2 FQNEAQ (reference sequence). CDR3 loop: CASSASWGDYEQYF. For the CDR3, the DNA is TGTGCCAGCAGCGCCTCTTGGGGAGACTACGAGCAGTACTTC.

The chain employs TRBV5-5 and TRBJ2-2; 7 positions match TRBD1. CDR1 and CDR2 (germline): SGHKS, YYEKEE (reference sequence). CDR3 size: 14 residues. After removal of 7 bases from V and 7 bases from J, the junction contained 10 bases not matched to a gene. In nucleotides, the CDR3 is TGTGCCAGCTTATGGGACAGTGTCGGCGGGGAGCTGTTTTTT. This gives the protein CASLWDSVGGELFF.

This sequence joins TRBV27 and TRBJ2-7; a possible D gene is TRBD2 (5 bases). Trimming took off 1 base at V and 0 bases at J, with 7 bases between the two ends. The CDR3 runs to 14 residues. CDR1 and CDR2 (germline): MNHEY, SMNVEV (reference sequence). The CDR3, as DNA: TGTGCCAGCAGTTTATTCGAGGGCTCCTACGAGCAGTACTTC. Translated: CASSLFEGSYEQYF.

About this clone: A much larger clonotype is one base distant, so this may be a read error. The CDR3 region is CATHLGGDEQFF. CDR3 nucleotide sequence: TGTGCCACCCACCTGGGAGGGGACGAGCAGTTCTTC. The chain couples TRBV19 to TRBJ2-1; 7 nucleotides line up with TRBD2. There are 12 residues in the CDR3. CDR1 and CDR2 from the germline V gene are LNHDA and SQIVND (reference sequence). J gave up 10 bases and V 10 bases, and 10 bases lay outside the gene matches. Filled out from reference TRBV19 and TRBJ2-1, the complete variable domain reads DGGITQSPKYLFRKEGQNVTLSCEQNLNHDAMYWYRQDPGQGLRLIYYSQIVNDFQKGDIAEGYSVSREKKESFPLTVTSAQKNPTAFYLCATHLGGDEQFFGPGTRLTVL.

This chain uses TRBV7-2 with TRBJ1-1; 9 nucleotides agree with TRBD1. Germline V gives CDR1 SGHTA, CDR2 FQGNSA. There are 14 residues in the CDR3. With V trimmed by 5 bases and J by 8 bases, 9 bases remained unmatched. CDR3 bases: TGTGCCAGCAGCCTCTACAGGGGGCGCGGAGAAGCTTTCTTT. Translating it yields CASSLYRGRGEAFF.

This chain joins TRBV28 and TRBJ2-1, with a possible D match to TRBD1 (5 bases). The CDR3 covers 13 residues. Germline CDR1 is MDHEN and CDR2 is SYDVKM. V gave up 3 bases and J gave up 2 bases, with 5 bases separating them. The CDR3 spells CASSLGPYNEQFF. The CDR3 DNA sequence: TGTGCCAGCAGTTTGGGGCCCTACAATGAGCAGTTCTTC.

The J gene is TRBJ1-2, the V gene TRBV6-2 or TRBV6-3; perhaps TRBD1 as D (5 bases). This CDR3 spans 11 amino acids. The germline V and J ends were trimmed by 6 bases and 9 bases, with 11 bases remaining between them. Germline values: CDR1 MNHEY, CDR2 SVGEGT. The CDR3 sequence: CASSRGGSYTF. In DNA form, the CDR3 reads TGTGCCAGCAGCCGCGGGGGTAGCTACACCTTC.

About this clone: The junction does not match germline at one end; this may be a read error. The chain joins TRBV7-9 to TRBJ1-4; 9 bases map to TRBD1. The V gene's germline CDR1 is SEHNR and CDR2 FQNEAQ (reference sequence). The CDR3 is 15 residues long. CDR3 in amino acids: CASSLAGTGLEKLFF. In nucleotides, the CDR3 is TGTGCCAGCAGCCTAGCTGGGACAGGGTTAGAAAAACTGTTTTTT. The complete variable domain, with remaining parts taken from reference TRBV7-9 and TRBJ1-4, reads DTGVSQNPRHKITKRGQNVTFRCDPISEHNRLYWYRQTLGQGPEFLTYFQNEAQLEKSRLLSDRFSAERPKGSFSTLEIQRTEQGDSAMYLCASSLAGTGLEKLFFGSGTQLSVL.

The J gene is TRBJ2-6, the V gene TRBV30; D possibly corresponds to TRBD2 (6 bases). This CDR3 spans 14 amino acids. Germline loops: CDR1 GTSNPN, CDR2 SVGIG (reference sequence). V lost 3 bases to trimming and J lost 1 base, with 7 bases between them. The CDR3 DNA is TGTGCCTGGAGAGGGACTTCTGGGGCCAACGTCCTGACTTTC. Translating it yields CAWRGTSGANVLTF.

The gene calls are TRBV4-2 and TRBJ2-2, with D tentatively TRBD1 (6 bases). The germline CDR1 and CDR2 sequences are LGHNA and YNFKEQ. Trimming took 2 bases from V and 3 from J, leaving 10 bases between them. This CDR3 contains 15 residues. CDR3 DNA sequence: TGTGCCAGCAGCCAATTACAGGGCCACACCGGGGAGCTGTTTTTT. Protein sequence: CASSQLQGHTGELFF.

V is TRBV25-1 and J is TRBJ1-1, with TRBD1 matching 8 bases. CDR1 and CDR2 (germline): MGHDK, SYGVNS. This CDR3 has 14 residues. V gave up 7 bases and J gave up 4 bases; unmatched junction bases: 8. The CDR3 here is CASTPDREVTEAFF. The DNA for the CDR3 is TGTGCCAGCACTCCGGACAGGGAGGTCACTGAAGCTTTCTTT.

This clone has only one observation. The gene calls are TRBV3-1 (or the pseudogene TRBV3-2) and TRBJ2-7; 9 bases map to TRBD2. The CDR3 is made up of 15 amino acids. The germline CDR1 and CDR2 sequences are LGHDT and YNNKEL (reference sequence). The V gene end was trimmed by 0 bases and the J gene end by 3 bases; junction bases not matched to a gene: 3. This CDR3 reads CASSQDSGGYYEQYF. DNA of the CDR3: TGTGCCAGCAGCCAAGATAGCGGGGGCTACTACGAGCAGTACTTC.

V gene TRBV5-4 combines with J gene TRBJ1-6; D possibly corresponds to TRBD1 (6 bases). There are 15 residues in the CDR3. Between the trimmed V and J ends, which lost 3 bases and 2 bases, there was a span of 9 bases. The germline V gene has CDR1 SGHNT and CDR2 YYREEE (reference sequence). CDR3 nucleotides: TGTGCCAGCAGCTCTGGACAGACCTATAATTCACCCCTCCACTTT. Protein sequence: CASSSGQTYNSPLHF.

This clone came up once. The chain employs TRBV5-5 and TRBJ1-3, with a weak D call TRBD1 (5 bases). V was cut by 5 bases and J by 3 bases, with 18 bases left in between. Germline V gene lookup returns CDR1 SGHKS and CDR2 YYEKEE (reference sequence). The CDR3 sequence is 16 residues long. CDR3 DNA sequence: TGTGCCAGCAGTTCGATCCCGGCAGGGCTTGGAAACACCATATATTTT. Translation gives CASSSIPAGLGNTIYF.

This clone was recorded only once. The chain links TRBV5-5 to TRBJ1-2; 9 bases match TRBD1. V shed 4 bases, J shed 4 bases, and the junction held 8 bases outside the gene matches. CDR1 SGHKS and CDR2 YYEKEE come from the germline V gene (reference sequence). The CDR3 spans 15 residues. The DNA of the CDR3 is TGTGCCAGCAGCACTACAGGGGGCGCAGTCTATGGCTACACCTTC. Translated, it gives CASSTTGGAVYGYTF.

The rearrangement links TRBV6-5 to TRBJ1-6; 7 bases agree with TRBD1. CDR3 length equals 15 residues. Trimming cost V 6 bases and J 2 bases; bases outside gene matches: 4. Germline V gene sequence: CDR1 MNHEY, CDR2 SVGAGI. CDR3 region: CASSQGTAYNSPLHF. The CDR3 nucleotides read TGTGCCAGCAGCCAAGGGACAGCCTATAATTCACCCCTCCACTTT.

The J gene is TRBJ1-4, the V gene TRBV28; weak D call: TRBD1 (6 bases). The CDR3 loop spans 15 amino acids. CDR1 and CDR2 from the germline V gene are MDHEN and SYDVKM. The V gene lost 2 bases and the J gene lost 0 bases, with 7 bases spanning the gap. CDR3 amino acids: CASSLAGATNEKLFF. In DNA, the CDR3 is TGTGCCAGCAGTTTAGCAGGGGCAACTAATGAAAAACTGTTTTTT. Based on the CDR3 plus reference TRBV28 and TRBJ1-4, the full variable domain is DVKVTQSSRYLVKRTGEKVFLECVQDMDHENMFWYRQDPGLGLRLIYFSYDVKMKEKGDIPEGYSVSREKKERFSLILESASTNQTSMYLCASSLAGATNEKLFFGSGTQLSVL.

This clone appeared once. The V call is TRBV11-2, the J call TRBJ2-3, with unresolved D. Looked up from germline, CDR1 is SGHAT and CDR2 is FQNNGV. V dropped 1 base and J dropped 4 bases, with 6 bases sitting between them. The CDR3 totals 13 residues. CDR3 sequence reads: CASSLAGSDTQYF. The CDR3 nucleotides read TGTGCCAGCAGCTTAGCTGGCTCAGATACGCAGTATTTT.

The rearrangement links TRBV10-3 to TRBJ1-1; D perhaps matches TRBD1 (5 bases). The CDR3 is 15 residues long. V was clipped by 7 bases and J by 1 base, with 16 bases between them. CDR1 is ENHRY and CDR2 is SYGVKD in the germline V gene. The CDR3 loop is CAIIRRTGGNTEAFF. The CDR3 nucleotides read TGTGCCATCATCCGGCGGACCGGGGGGAACACTGAAGCTTTCTTT.